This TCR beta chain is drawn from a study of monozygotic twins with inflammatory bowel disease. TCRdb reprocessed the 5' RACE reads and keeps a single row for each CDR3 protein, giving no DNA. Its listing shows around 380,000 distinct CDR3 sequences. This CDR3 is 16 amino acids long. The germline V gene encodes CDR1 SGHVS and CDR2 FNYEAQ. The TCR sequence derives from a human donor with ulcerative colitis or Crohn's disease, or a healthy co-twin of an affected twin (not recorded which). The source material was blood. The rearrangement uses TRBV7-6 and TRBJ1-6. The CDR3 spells CTSSLVPGSVNSPLHF.